This T cell receptor (beta chain) was sequenced in a study of blood T cell repertoires in COVID-19. Overall study context: Donors in the United States, Italy and Spain gave samples during acute or convalescent COVID-19. PBMCs, B-cell-depleted T cells, or T cells were the source of the cDNA or gDNA that made up the material.

Profiling relied on immunoSEQ multiplex PCR, and the TCRdb table lists in-frame clones only, not all of them. The table lists 150,000 to 200,000 clones, around 82% of them singletons. V was cut by 9 bases and J by 6 bases, with 27 bases left in between. CDR3 length equals 17 residues. From germline, CDR1 is LNHDA and CDR2 SQIVND (reference sequence). This clonotype was sampled from a woman older than 75 with acute or convalescent COVID-19. This chain links TRBV19 with TRBJ1-5; tentatively, D is TRBD1 (5 bases). The sequencing sample was made of peripheral blood. CDR3 sequence: CASGPPPPGQSGQPQHF. CDR3 nucleotide sequence: TGTGCCAGCGGCCCCCCGCCTCCAGGACAATCCGGTCAGCCCCAGCATTTT.